This TCR beta chain derives from a study of T cell responses to AZD1222 COVID-19 vaccine. Pooled together were second doses at about 4 or about 12 weeks. As concerns this clone: Its target is not known.

Study results and caveats: Reportedly, close to half of spike-specific TCRs are directed against unmutated variant regions. Across the whole spike, CD4 TCRs peaked at regions 160-218 and 743-854. Clonal diversity may have been underestimated in mostly white British donors.

Profiling relied on immunoSEQ multiplex PCR, and the TCRdb table lists in-frame clones only, not all of them. Of approximately 150,000 clones in the sample, 91% were seen once. Germline V gene data show CDR1 as LGHNT and CDR2 as FRNRAP. The CDR3 length is 15 residues. V dropped 7 bases and J dropped 0; count of bases not matched to a gene: 5. The receptor was derived from an adult who received the AZD1222 COVID-19 vaccine. This sequence joins TRBV12-5 and TRBJ2-3; TRBD2 aligns across 9 bases. The sample here was peripheral blood, taken 28 days after the second AZD1222 dose. CDR3 region: CASDQRGASTDTQYF. CDR3 bases: TGTGCTAGTGACCAGCGGGGGGCAAGCACAGATACGCAGTATTTT.